One sample yielded the 31 T cell receptor beta chains listed below, sequenced in a study of blood T cells in healthy people across ages. The use of a sample-barcoded 5' primer and a J-beta primer mix characterized a second PCR of roughly 6 to 11 cycles. Each CDR3 protein is one row after TCRdb ran MiXCR on the 5' RACE reads. Found here are fewer than 750,000 distinct CDR3 sequences, about 51% of them singletons; the top ten hold about 13%. The sequencing sample was made of blood. Every receptor here comes from a woman over 75 in good health.

The chain recombines TRBV25-1 with TRBJ2-7; D may be TRBD1 (6 bases). The V gene lost 6 bases and the J gene lost 7 bases, with 16 bases spanning the gap. The CDR3 length is 13 residues. CDR1 MGHDK and CDR2 SYGVNS come from the germline V gene. CDR3 nucleotides: TGTGCCAGCAGCCCAGGACAGACCTCTGAGCAGTACTTC. Translating gives CASSPGQTSEQYF.

This clonotype occurred once. This may arise from a read error, as a much more abundant clone is one base away. The V and J genes are TRBV5-1 and TRBJ2-1; TRBD2 agrees at 7 bases. CDR1 and CDR2 (germline): SGHRS, YFSETQ. This CDR3 has 14 amino acids. CDR3 in amino acids: CASRGTSVYNEQLF. CDR3 nucleotides: TGCGCCAGCAGGGGTACTAGCGTATACAATGAGCAGTTGTTC.

This clonotype was observed a handful of times. The chain recombines TRBV5-1 with TRBJ1-2; possible D gene TRBD1, 5 bases. The ends were cut back, 4 bases at V and 0 bases at J, with 10 bases in the middle. The CDR3 is 14 amino acids. Germline CDR1 is SGHRS and CDR2 is YFSETQ. The CDR3 sequence is CASSDTGPNYGYTF. CDR3 bases: TGCGCCAGCAGCGATACAGGACCTAACTATGGCTACACCTTC.

J is TRBJ2-1 and V is TRBV27; 8 nucleotides align to TRBD2. This CDR3 is 16 amino acids long. The junction had 12 bases not matched to a gene; V was cut back by 2 bases and J by 9 bases. Germline V CDR1 and CDR2: MNHEY, SMNVEV (reference sequence). The CDR3 spells CASSLPTGGSSGEQFF. As DNA, the CDR3 is TGTGCCAGCAGTTTACCTACGGGAGGGTCATCCGGTGAGCAGTTCTTC.

This clonotype has more than one count but fewer than ten. J is TRBJ2-3 and V is TRBV14; D gene ambiguous. The V end lost 4 bases, the J end lost 6 bases, and 14 bases lay between the germline ends. There are 14 residues in the CDR3. Per the germline V gene, CDR1 is SGHDN and CDR2 is FVKESK. CDR3 nucleotides: TGTGCCAGCAGCCCCACCGCCAGTGGGGATACGCAGTATTTT. This translates into CASSPTASGDTQYF.

This clonotype was counted only a few times. The chain uses TRBV20-1 and TRBJ2-7, with TRBD2 matching 9 bases. The CDR3 runs to 16 residues. CDR1 is DFQATT, CDR2 SNEGSKA, per germline (reference sequence). The V segment lost 5 bases and the J segment 5 bases; nucleotides outside the gene matches: 16. DNA for the CDR3: TGCAGTGCTCCCCGGCCCTCCGGGACTAGCCCCAACGAGCAGTACTTC. Amino acid sequence: CSAPRPSGTSPNEQYF.

This clonotype was seen at least ten times. This chain connects TRBV6-5 to TRBJ1-2, with 9 bases identical to TRBD1. CDR3 length: 13 residues. J lost 8 bases, V lost 4 bases, and 5 bases had no gene match. Germline V gives CDR1 MNHEY, CDR2 SVGAGI. The CDR3 spells CASSFGTGRGYTF. Written as DNA, the CDR3 is TGTGCCAGCAGTTTCGGGACAGGGAGAGGCTACACCTTC.

The chain links TRBV28 to TRBJ2-4; D unclear. V was pared by 5 bases and J by 4 bases, with 15 bases between. CDR1 is MDHEN, CDR2 SYDVKM, per germline. This CDR3 comprises 15 residues. CDR3 coding DNA: TGTGCCAGCAGTGAATATTACGGGCTTAAAAACATTCAGTACTTC. The encoded protein is CASSEYYGLKNIQYF.

This clonotype was found once. The chain carries TRBV12-3 or TRBV12-4 and TRBJ1-1; D call uncertain. V was clipped by 6 bases and J by 4 bases, with 15 bases between them. The CDR3 is 14 residues long. DNA of the CDR3: TGTGCCAGCAGCGTGCTGGAAATTGTCACTGAAGCTTTCTTT. This gives the protein CASSVLEIVTEAFF.

V is TRBV20-1 and J is TRBJ2-5, with TRBD2 matching 10 bases. CDR1 is DFQATT, CDR2 SNEGSKA, per germline (reference sequence). This CDR3 region has 14 residues. Trimming took 3 bases from V and 0 from J; bases not matched to a gene: 1. The CDR3 loop reads CSARGLAYQETQYF. The CDR3 DNA follows: TGCAGTGCTAGGGGACTAGCGTACCAAGAGACCCAGTACTTC.

The chain combines TRBV20-1 with TRBJ1-6, with a tentative D call TRBD1 (5 bases). Trimming removed 3 bases at V and 9 bases at J, with 12 bases between. Germline CDR1 and CDR2: DFQATT and SNEGSKA (reference sequence). This CDR3 comprises 13 residues. The CDR3 spells CSASPGFGSPLHF. CDR3 nucleotide sequence: TGCAGTGCTAGTCCAGGGTTTGGTTCACCCCTCCACTTT.

This clonotype was counted many times. This chain links TRBV9 with TRBJ1-5, with D maybe TRBD1 (5 bases). Trimming shortened V by 2 bases and J by 2 bases, and 8 bases separated the two germline ends. CDR3 length equals 14 residues. Germline-derived CDR1 and CDR2 are SGDLS and YYNGEE. CDR3 residues: CASSVGGGNQPQHF. The CDR3 bases are TGTGCCAGCAGCGTCGGGGGTGGCAATCAGCCCCAGCATTTT.

This clonotype came up a few times. The chain is built from TRBV12-3 or TRBV12-4 and TRBJ2-5, with 8 bases that match TRBD1. The CDR3 has 14 residues. The ends lost 6 bases at V and 4 bases at J; junction bases unmatched: 7. CDR3 protein: CASSSDRARETQYF. The CDR3 nucleotides are TGTGCCAGCAGCTCGGACAGGGCGAGAGAGACCCAGTACTTC.

Remarks on this clonotype: A much larger clone is a single base away; this may be a read error. The V and J genes are TRBV5-1 and TRBJ2-3; the D is unclear. This CDR3 spans 16 amino acids. Germline V gene lookup returns CDR1 SGHRS and CDR2 YFSETQ. The ends were cut back, 0 bases at V and 0 bases at J, with 11 bases in the middle. The CDR3 region has the DNA TGCGCCAGCAGCTTGGGGAGAACTTCTAGCACAGATACGCAGTATTTT. Protein sequence: CASSLGRTSSTDTQYF.

Details on this clonotype: This may be a read error, as it is one base from a much larger clone. The rearrangement links TRBV2 to TRBJ2-7; 11 bases agree with TRBD2. The J call may be incorrect, as the DNA end agrees better with TRBJ2-5. This CDR3 has 14 residues. Per the germline V gene, CDR1 is SNHLY and CDR2 is FYNNEI. In DNA, the CDR3 is TGTGCCAGCAGTGGACTAGCGGGGATCGAGACCCAGTACTTC. Its protein is CASSGLAGIETQYF.

Comments on this clonotype: A read error may produce the germline difference seen at one junction end. The CDR3 DNA reads TGTACCACCAGCAGAGACAGGGGACATACTGTCGAGCAGTACTTC. Protein product: CTTSRDRGHTVEQYF. The chain uses TRBV15 and TRBJ2-4, with 8 bases lining up with TRBD1. The J call is doubtful: the DNA matches TRBJ2-7 better. The germline V gene encodes CDR1 LNHNV and CDR2 YYDKDF (reference sequence). This CDR3 has 15 residues.

V is TRBV20-1 and J is TRBJ2-3, with a tentative D call TRBD2 (6 bases). The V end lost 4 bases, the J end lost 4 bases, and 15 bases lay between the germline ends. Germline CDR1 reads DFQATT; CDR2 reads SNEGSKA (reference sequence). The CDR3 covers 14 residues. The CDR3 sequence: CSATIAGSSDTQYF. DNA for the CDR3: TGCAGTGCTACCATCGCCGGGAGTTCAGATACGCAGTATTTT.

The V call is TRBV12-3 or TRBV12-4, the J call TRBJ2-4; 14 bases are shared with TRBD2. The end of the DNA is better explained by TRBJ2-7, so the J call may be wrong. The CDR3 is 15 amino acids. The CDR3 here is CASSSGTSGGYEQYF. In nucleotides, the CDR3 is TGTGCCAGCAGCTCTGGGACTAGCGGGGGCTACGAGCAGTACTTC.

This chain connects TRBV29-1 to TRBJ1-1, with D tentatively TRBD1 (5 bases). V lost 6 bases, J lost 1 base, and 18 bases lay in between. The CDR3 length is 15 residues. CDR1 and CDR2 from the germline V gene are SQVTM and ANQGSEA. The CDR3 is CSVKRGGRSNTEAFF. The CDR3 coding sequence is TGCAGCGTCAAAAGGGGAGGGAGGTCGAACACTGAAGCTTTCTTT.

The genes are TRBV12-3 or TRBV12-4 and TRBJ2-5, with 8 bases lining up with TRBD2. The CDR3 runs 15 residues. Trimming took 4 bases from V and 5 from J; bases not matched to a gene: 9. Here the CDR3 DNA reads TGTGCCAGCAGTTCTTTCGGCGGGAGGCAGGAGACCCAGTACTTC. Protein: CASSSFGGRQETQYF.

J is TRBJ2-6 and V is TRBV6-6; D is perhaps TRBD2 (5 bases). Germline loops: CDR1 MNHNY, CDR2 SVGAGI (reference sequence). The CDR3 sequence is 16 residues long. Trimming removed 0 bases at V and 0 bases at J, with 6 bases between. The CDR3 here is CASSYSRDSGANVLTF. The CDR3 DNA reads as TGTGCCAGCAGTTACTCCCGGGACTCTGGGGCCAACGTCCTGACTTTC.

Concerning this clonotype itself: The junction differs from germline at one of its ends, possibly a read error. The J gene is TRBJ2-5, the V gene TRBV18; D might be TRBD2 (5 bases). The better agreement between TRBJ2-7 and the DNA end casts doubt on the J call. This CDR3 is built from 16 residues. Germline CDR1 and CDR2: KGHSH and LQKENI. The CDR3 region is CATSPPPRTFLYEQYF. The CDR3 bases are TGTGCCACCTCACCACCGCCGCGGACTTTCCTTTACGAGCAGTACTTC.

In its sample, this clonotype was seen a few times. The chain recombines TRBV14 with TRBJ2-1; 7 bases are shared with TRBD2. The germline gives CDR1 SGHDN, CDR2 FVKESK. Losses at the gene ends were 5 bases for V and 9 bases for J; bases not matched to a gene: 22. This CDR3 has 18 residues. The CDR3 sequence: CASSSTPGRGGSLIEQFF. The CDR3 DNA is TGTGCCAGCAGCTCCACCCCCGGTAGGGGCGGGAGTTTGATTGAGCAGTTCTTC.

The rearrangement uses TRBV7-2 and TRBJ2-3; TRBD2 is a possible D gene (6 bases). Germline V gives CDR1 SGHTA, CDR2 FQGNSA. V was pared by 1 base and J by 0 bases, with 11 bases between. CDR3 size: 16 residues. The CDR3 sequence is CASSLVPAGSTDTQYF. The CDR3 region has the DNA TGTGCCAGCAGCTTAGTACCAGCGGGTAGCACAGATACGCAGTATTTT. Variable domain in full (rest from reference TRBV7-2 and TRBJ2-3): GAGVSQSPSNKVTEKGKDVELRCDPISGHTALYWYRQSLGQGLEFLIYFQGNSAPDKSGLPSDRFSAERTGGSVSTLTIQRTQQEDSAVYLCASSLVPAGSTDTQYFGPGTRLTVL.

Comment on this clonotype: A much larger clonotype is one base distant, so this may be a read error. This chain joins TRBV20-1 and TRBJ2-1; D not certain. The length of the CDR3 is 13 residues. Germline V gene data show CDR1 as DFQATT and CDR2 as SNEGSKA (reference sequence). The CDR3 bases are TGCAGTGCGGGCGCCGACTTCTCCAATGAGCCGTTCTTC. Residues: CSAGADFSNEPFF.

This sequence joins TRBV7-8 and TRBJ1-5; no clear D gene. Germline V CDR1 and CDR2: SGHVS, FQNEAQ. V lost 1 base to trimming and J lost 4 bases, with 8 bases between them. The CDR3 spans 14 residues. As DNA, the CDR3 is TGTGCCAGCAGCTTAGTGGCCTTTAATCAGCCCCAGCATTTT. It translates to CASSLVAFNQPQHF. The full variable domain, with the rest looked up from reference TRBV7-8 and TRBJ1-5, is GAGVSQSPRYKVAKRGQDVALRCDPISGHVSLFWYQQALGQGPEFLTYFQNEAQLDKSGLPSDRFFAERPEGSVSTLKIQRTQQEDSAVYLCASSLVAFNQPQHFGDGTRLSIL.

CDR3 DNA: TGTGCCAGCAGCGAATCAAGCGGGAGGCGCGACAATGAGCAGTTCTTC. Its protein product is CASSESSGRRDNEQFF. The rearrangement uses TRBV6-1 and TRBJ2-1, with TRBD2 matching 9 bases. Trimming took 6 bases from V and 5 from J; bases not matched to a gene: 11. The CDR3 totals 16 residues. The germline CDR1 and CDR2 sequences are MNHNS and SASEGT.

The chain's CDR3 is CSAGGNYGYTF. The CDR3 DNA reads as TGCAGTGCCGGGGGAAACTATGGCTACACCTTC. J is TRBJ1-2 and V is TRBV20-1, with D possibly being TRBD1 (5 bases). Germline lookup yields CDR1 DFQATT and CDR2 SNEGSKA (reference sequence). CDR3 length: 11 residues. V dropped 6 bases and J dropped 2 bases, with 7 bases sitting between them.

The rearrangement uses TRBV7-9 and TRBJ2-3, with D maybe TRBD2 (6 bases). Germline assignment: CDR1 SEHNR and CDR2 FQNEAQ (reference sequence). The germline V and J ends were trimmed by 3 bases and 12 bases, with 22 bases remaining between them. This CDR3 spans 15 amino acids. The CDR3 spells CASSLLEGWGKPQYF. The CDR3 nucleotides are TGTGCCAGCAGCTTGTTGGAGGGTTGGGGGAAACCCCAGTATTTT.

The chain couples TRBV20-1 to TRBJ1-1, with a weak D call TRBD1 (5 bases). The CDR3 is 14 residues long. Germline V gene lookup returns CDR1 DFQATT and CDR2 SNEGSKA (reference sequence). Deletions cut 1 base from V and 1 base from J, with 10 bases between. CDR3 sequence: CSARGGSPNTEAFF. The CDR3, as DNA: TGCAGTGCTAGAGGGGGCAGCCCGAACACTGAAGCTTTCTTT.

The rearrangement links TRBV29-1 to TRBJ2-3; a weak D match, TRBD1 (5 bases). V was clipped by 2 bases and J by 1 base, with 13 bases between them. The germline V gene has CDR1 SQVTM and CDR2 ANQGSEA. There are 15 residues in the CDR3. In DNA, the CDR3 is TGCAGCGTTGAACCCCAGGGCGAGGGCACAGATACGCAGTATTTT. Translated: CSVEPQGEGTDTQYF.